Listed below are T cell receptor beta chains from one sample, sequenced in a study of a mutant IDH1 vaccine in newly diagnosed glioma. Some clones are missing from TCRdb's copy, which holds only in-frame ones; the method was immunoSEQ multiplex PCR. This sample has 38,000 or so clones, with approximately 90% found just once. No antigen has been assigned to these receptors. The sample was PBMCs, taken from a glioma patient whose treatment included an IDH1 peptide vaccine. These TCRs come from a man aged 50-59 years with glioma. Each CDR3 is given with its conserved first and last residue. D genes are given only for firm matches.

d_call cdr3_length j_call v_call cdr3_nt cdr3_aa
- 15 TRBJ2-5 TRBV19 TGTGCCAGTAGTATAGACAGGGACGGTGGAGAGACCCAGTACTTC CASSIDRDGGETQYF
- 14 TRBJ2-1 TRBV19 TGTGCCAGTCGCTACGGGAGAGGCCACAATGAGCAGTTCTTC CASRYGRGHNEQFF
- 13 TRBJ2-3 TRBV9 TGTGCCAGCAGCGTGAGGGGCACAGATACGCAGTATTTT CASSVRGTDTQYF
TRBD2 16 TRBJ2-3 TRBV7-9 TGTGCCAGCAGCTTGAGATCGGGAGGGGGGGTTGATACGCAGTATTTT CASSLRSGGGVDTQYF
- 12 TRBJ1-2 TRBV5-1 TGCGCCAGCAGCTTTGACAGTCTTGGCTACACCTTC CASSFDSLGYTF
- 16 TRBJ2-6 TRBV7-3 TGTGCCAGCAGCGCGAATGGGGGCCGGGGGGCCAACGTCCTGACTTTC CASSANGGRGANVLTF
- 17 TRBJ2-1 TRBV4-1 TGCGCCAGCAGCCGATTGCCGGAGGCGGCCTCCCAGGGCGGGCAGTTCTTC CASSRLPEAASQGGQFF
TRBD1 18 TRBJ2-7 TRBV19 TGTGCCAGTAGTATAGGGTCGGGACAGGGTAATCGGGGAGGCGAGCAGTACTTC CASSIGSGQGNRGGEQYF
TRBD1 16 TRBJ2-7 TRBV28 TGTGCCAGCAGCCCACCCCCCGGACAGGGGAGGTACGAGCAGTACTTC CASSPPPGQGRYEQYF
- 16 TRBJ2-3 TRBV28 TGTGCCAGCAGTTTAGTTGCCAGGGGCGACGGGGATACGCAGTATTTT CASSLVARGDGDTQYF
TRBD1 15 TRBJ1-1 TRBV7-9 TGTGCCAGCAGCTTCAACAGGGGCCGGAACACTGAAGCTTTCTTT CASSFNRGRNTEAFF
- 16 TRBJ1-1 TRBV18 TGTGCCAGCTCACCACGACCGGGGGCAGCGAACACTGAAGCTTTCTTT CASSPRPGAANTEAFF
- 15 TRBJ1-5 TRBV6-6 TGTGCCAGCAGTTACACCCTCATTTGGGATCAGCCCCAGCATTTT CASSYTLIWDQPQHF
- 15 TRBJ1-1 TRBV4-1 TGCGCCAGCAGCCAAGACAGTTTTCTGGGCACTGAAGCTTTCTTT CASSQDSFLGTEAFF
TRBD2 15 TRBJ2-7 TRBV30 TGTGCCTGCCCCCGCAATAGCGGGAGCTCCTACGAGCAGTACTTC CACPRNSGSSYEQYF
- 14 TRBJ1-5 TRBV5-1 TGCGCCAGCAGCTTGTCTGGTTACAATCAGCCCCAGCATTTT CASSLSGYNQPQHF
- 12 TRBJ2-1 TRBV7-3 TGTGCCAGCAGCATTACAGGCAATGAGCAGTTCTTC CASSITGNEQFF
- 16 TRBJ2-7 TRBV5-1 TGCGCCAGCAGCCCCCAGTATAACAGTGGGAGGAGGGAGCAGTACTTC CASSPQYNSGRREQYF